The rows below give T cell receptor beta chains drawn from one sample of a study of blood T cell repertoires in COVID-19. Sequencing was performed with immunoSEQ multiplex PCR; in TCRdb, only in-frame clones are kept and a portion is missing. This sample carries 270,000 or so clones, over 75% of them seen once, and the ten largest clones take less than 15%. The sample taken for sequencing was peripheral blood. Every receptor here comes from a human donor in a cohort sampled during active COVID-19. The CDR3 runs from the conserved cysteine through the conserved F or W. Some rows mark clone size as missing; the rest say once, few, many or name a class of expanded clone.

clone size: .; J gene: TRBJ1-2; V gene: TRBV19; CDR3 protein: CASSISSGSYGYTF
clone size: .; J gene: TRBJ2-1; V gene: TRBV5-8; CDR3 protein: CASSFHSRTSGRERFF
clone size: .; J gene: TRBJ1-4; V gene: TRBV2; CDR3 protein: CASSEALAGGEKLFF
clone size: .; J gene: TRBJ1-1; V gene: TRBV11-1; CDR3 protein: CASSFMRNTEAFF
clone size: few; J gene: TRBJ2-7; V gene: TRBV7-9; CDR3 protein: CAASGRTDYEQYF
clone size: .; J gene: TRBJ2-3; V gene: TRBV7-2; CDR3 protein: CASSLPPGDTQYF
clone size: .; J gene: TRBJ2-5; V gene: TRBV24-1; CDR3 protein: CATSDIAGVGRQETQYF
clone size: .; J gene: TRBJ2-1; V gene: TRBV5-1; CDR3 protein: CASSLGRGSGIYNEQFF
clone size: .; J gene: TRBJ2-5; V gene: TRBV5-4; CDR3 protein: CASSLLAGSPTLEETQYF
clone size: .; J gene: TRBJ1-1; V gene: TRBV2; CDR3 protein: CASTARGGVGTEAFF
clone size: .; J gene: TRBJ2-1; V gene: TRBV2; CDR3 protein: CASSGGTSGRAEQFF
clone size: .; J gene: TRBJ2-7; V gene: TRBV3-1/TRBV3-2; CDR3 protein: CASSQDYVPGSRSGSTYEQYF
clone size: .; J gene: TRBJ2-1; V gene: TRBV7-8; CDR3 protein: CASSQRLTSGRVFF
clone size: .; J gene: TRBJ1-2; V gene: TRBV28; CDR3 protein: CASSMLSGLLYGYTF
clone size: once; J gene: TRBJ1-2; V gene: TRBV7-2; CDR3 protein: CASSSLTGSYGYTF
clone size: .; J gene: TRBJ1-2; V gene: TRBV6-1; CDR3 protein: CASSVGSGTGGDYGYTF
clone size: .; J gene: TRBJ2-7; V gene: TRBV18; CDR3 protein: CASSPGTGPREQYF
clone size: .; J gene: TRBJ2-3; V gene: TRBV5-4; CDR3 protein: CASSRGKVTDTQYF
clone size: .; J gene: TRBJ2-7; V gene: TRBV19; CDR3 protein: CASRMSGTGISYEQYF
clone size: .; J gene: TRBJ2-1; V gene: TRBV3-1/TRBV3-2; CDR3 protein: CASSQGISGRAGGNEQFF
clone size: .; J gene: TRBJ2-3; V gene: TRBV18; CDR3 protein: CASSARTRTDTQYF
clone size: .; J gene: TRBJ2-1; V gene: TRBV12-5; CDR3 protein: CASGLGLSLGEQFF